This T cell receptor (beta chain) was captured in a study of blood T cell repertoires in COVID-19. Study context: Both acute and convalescent COVID-19 samples were obtained from the United States, Italy and Spain. PBMCs, B-cell-depleted T cells, or T cells provided the cDNA or gDNA that made up the material.

Source study methods: Quantification of nucleated cells was approximated via reference gene primer amplification. Assay used: immunoSEQ multiplex PCR; TCRdb lists only in-frame clones, some missing. V and J calls and clone size are copied from that table; D and trimming were computed from the DNA. The sample consists of about 160,000 clones, approximately 87% of them appearing once. This sequence was found in a woman aged 70-85 years with acute or convalescent COVID-19. The sample consisted of peripheral blood.

The CDR3 sequence is CASSYSVGTGYGQPQHF. The DNA for the CDR3 is TGTGCCAGCAGTTACAGCGTCGGGACAGGGTACGGTCAGCCCCAGCATTTT. The J gene is TRBJ1-5, the V gene TRBV6-2 or TRBV6-3, with TRBD1 matching 9 bases. CDR3 size: 17 residues. CDR1 and CDR2 from the germline V gene are MNHEY and SVGEGT. V shed 2 bases and J 6 bases; nucleotides not matched to a gene: 11.